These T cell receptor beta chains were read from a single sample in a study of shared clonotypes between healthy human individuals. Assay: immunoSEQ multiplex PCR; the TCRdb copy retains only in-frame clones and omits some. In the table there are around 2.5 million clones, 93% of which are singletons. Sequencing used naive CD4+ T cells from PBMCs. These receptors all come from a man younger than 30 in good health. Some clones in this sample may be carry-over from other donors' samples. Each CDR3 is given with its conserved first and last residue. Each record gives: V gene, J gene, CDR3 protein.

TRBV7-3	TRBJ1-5	CASSLDSNQPQHF
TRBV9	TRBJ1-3	CASSVVPTGGGVNTIYF
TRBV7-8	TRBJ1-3	CASSLAGEGSGNTIYF
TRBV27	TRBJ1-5	CASSLWGGNQPQHF
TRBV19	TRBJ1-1	CASKRQGLQMNTEAFF
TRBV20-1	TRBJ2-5	CSASLETQYF
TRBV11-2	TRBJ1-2	CASSLQGAGYGYTF
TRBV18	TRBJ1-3	CASSPKGETGNTIYF
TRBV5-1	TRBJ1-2	CASSFRGPYGYTF
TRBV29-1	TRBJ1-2	CSVRGGQGNYGYTF
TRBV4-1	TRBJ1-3	CASSQVVAGVSPAGNTIYF
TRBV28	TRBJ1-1	CAHMRGGMNTEAFF
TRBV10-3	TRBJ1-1	CAISSGGGGNTEAFF
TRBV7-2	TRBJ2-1	CASSLVGLEQFF
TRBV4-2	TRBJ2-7	CASSQGGQRFYEQYF
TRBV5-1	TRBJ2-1	CASSPEPYNEQFF
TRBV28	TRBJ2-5	CASSFGGAEQETQYF
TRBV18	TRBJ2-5	CASSPDRETQYF
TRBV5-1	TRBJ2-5	CASSLVALAEETQYF
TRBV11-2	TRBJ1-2	CASTPGGANYGYTF
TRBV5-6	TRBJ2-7	CASSPDRDPSYEQYF
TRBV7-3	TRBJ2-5	CASSTGLAGETQYF
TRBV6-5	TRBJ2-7	CASSSTSGLEEYEQYF
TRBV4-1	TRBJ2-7	CASSQEGTSRYEQYF
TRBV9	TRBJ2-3	CASSVDAGGTQYF
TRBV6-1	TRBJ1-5	CASSLQGGSDQPQHF
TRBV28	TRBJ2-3	CASNRDGQVTDTQYF
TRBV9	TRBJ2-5	CASSATGGGQETQYF
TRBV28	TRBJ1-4	CASSTVANEKLFF
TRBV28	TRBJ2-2	CASSFIELTGELFF
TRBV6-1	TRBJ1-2	CASSQLGTGGYGYTF
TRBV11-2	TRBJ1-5	CASSFDLNQPQHF
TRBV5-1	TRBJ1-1	CASSSISQGNTEAFF
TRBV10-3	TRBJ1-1	CAISAGTGSEAFF
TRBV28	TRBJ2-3	CASSIAGGTDTQYF
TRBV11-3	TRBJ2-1	CASSLIGGARNEQFF
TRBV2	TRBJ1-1	CASSPLAGTEAFF
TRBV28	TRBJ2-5	CASSQPPGAPETQYF
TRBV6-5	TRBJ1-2	CASSYRRQANYGYTF
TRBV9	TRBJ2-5	CASSPEGETQYF
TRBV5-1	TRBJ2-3	CASSWGTDTQYF
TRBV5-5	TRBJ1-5	CASSFWQGNNQPQHF
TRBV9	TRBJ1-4	CASSPSSDRAEKLFF
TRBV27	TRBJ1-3	CASSLSFSGNTIYF
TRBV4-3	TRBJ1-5	CASSQDTHQPQHF
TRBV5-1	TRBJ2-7	CASSFGGEGYEQYF
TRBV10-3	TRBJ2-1	CAISATGGGEYNEQFF